Listed here are 4 T cell receptor beta chains from one sample, sequenced in a study of response to subunit inactivated influenza vaccine. TCRdb independently ran MiXCR on the RT-PCR reads; one entry per CDR3 protein. The sample holds about 570,000 distinct CDR3 sequences, about 11% seen once. The starting material was PBMCs from blood, obtained on the day of vaccination. The source is a man over 45 who received an inactivated influenza vaccine.

This clonotype was seen at least ten times. The chain uses TRBV7-9 and TRBJ2-5; 7 nucleotides line up with TRBD2. V dropped 5 bases and J dropped 5; count of bases not matched to a gene: 5. The CDR3 is 13 residues long. Germline V gives CDR1 SEHNR, CDR2 FQNEAQ (reference sequence). The CDR3 DNA is TGTGCCAGCAGCCTCCCACTAGCGGAGACCCAGTACTTC. Protein product: CASSLPLAETQYF.

This clonotype showed up just a few times. The chain links TRBV11-2 to TRBJ2-3, with TRBD2 matching over 9 bases. The germline CDR1 and CDR2 sequences are SGHAT and FQNNGV. The CDR3 is made up of 15 amino acids. V trimming: 6 bases; J trimming: 4 bases; junction bases outside the gene matches: 8. The CDR3 is CASSPSGGPSDTQYF. CDR3 in DNA: TGTGCCAGCAGTCCAAGCGGGGGGCCGTCAGATACGCAGTATTTT. Full variable domain (missing parts from reference TRBV11-2 and TRBJ2-3): EAGVAQSPRYKIIEKRQSVAFWCNPISGHATLYWYQQILGQGPKLLIQFQNNGVVDDSQLPKDRFSAERLKGVDSTLKIQPAKLEDSAVYLCASSPSGGPSDTQYFGPGTRLTVL.

There are many counts of this clonotype. In nucleotides, the CDR3 is TGCGCCAGCAGCCGGGAATCTACCGGGGAGCTGTTTTTT. Protein sequence: CASSRESTGELFF. The gene calls are TRBV5-1 and TRBJ2-2, with D maybe TRBD2 (5 bases). Germline values: CDR1 SGHRS, CDR2 YFSETQ. V was cut by 4 bases and J by 5 bases, with 9 bases left in between. This CDR3 has 13 residues.

This clonotype was recorded only once. This may stem from a read error, because a much larger clone lies one nucleotide away. The chain uses TRBV20-1 and TRBJ2-5, with 8 bases that match TRBD2. J gave up 4 bases and V 3 bases, and 13 bases lay outside the gene matches. Germline lookup yields CDR1 DFQATT and CDR2 SNEGSKA (reference sequence). This CDR3 contains 16 residues. This CDR3 is CSASSSASGSRETQYF. The CDR3 DNA is TGCAGTGCTAGTTCCTCGGCCAGCGGGAGTAGAGAGACCCAGTACTTC.